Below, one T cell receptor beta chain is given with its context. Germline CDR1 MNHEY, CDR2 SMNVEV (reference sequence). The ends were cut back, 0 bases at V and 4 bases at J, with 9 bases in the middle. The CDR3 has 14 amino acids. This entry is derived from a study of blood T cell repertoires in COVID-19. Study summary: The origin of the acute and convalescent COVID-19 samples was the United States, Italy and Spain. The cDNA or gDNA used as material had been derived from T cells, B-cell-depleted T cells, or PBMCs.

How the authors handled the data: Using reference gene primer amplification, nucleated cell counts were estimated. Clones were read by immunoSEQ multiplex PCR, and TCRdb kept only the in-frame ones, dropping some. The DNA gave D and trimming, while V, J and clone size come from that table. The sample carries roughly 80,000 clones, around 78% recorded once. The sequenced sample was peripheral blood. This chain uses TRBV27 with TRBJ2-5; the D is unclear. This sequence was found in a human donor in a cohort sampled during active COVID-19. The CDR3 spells CASSLSGYRETQYF. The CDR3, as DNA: TGTGCCAGCAGTTTATCGGGCTATAGAGAGACCCAGTACTTC.